This entry lists 23 T cell receptor beta chains sequenced from one sample in a study of T cells expressing NK-cell markers (dated by TCRdb to 2020 to 2022). Preparation of the library involved 5' RACE. TCRdb shows the sequencer as Illumina HiSeq 2000. TCRdb reprocessed the reads and lists each CDR3 protein sequence as a single entry, with no DNA. This sample's table carries 400,000 to 550,000 distinct CDR3 sequences. The ten largest clonotypes hold about 7.1% of the sample. Material for sequencing was blood T cells: a sorted CD56 or NKG2C T cell subset, CD4+ or CD8+ T cells, or bulk PBMC T cells (not recorded which). Receptor source: a woman aged 18-69 years in good health.

V is TRBV7-8 and J is TRBJ2-1; TCRdb's assignment of TRBD2 cannot be checked, as there is no DNA. Germline lookup yields CDR1 SGHVS and CDR2 FQNEAQ. This CDR3 spans 18 amino acids. This CDR3 reads CASSLEGRTSGSSDEQFF.

CDR3 amino acids: CSARDFRTSGSSTDTQYF. The chain recombines TRBV20-1 with TRBJ2-3; there is no DNA to check the TCRdb D call of TRBD2. CDR1 is DFQATT, CDR2 SNEGSKA, per germline (reference sequence). The CDR3 runs 18 residues.

The gene calls are TRBV7-9 and TRBJ1-4; TCRdb names TRBD1, which stays unverified in the absence of DNA. The CDR3 sequence is 15 residues long. Germline CDR1 SEHNR, CDR2 FQNEAQ (reference sequence). The CDR3 here is CASSLRPGADEKLFF.

This chain joins TRBV29-1 and TRBJ2-2. CDR3 length: 11 amino acids. Per the germline V gene, CDR1 is SQVTM and CDR2 is ANQGSEA. The CDR3 spells CSAFSTGELFF.

The rearrangement links TRBV10-3 to TRBJ1-2; checking the TCRdb D call of TRBD1 is not possible without DNA. The CDR3 extends over 13 amino acids. The germline V gene has CDR1 ENHRY and CDR2 SYGVKD. The CDR3 loop reads CAASDREAVGYTF.

This sequence joins TRBV9 and TRBJ2-7; as DNA is missing, the TRBD1 call by TCRdb cannot be tested. The CDR3 extends over 15 amino acids. CDR1 is SGDLS and CDR2 is YYNGEE in the germline V gene. CDR3: CASSGQGLTSYEQYF.

The chain links TRBV30 to TRBJ1-4. CDR3 size: 15 residues. Germline CDR1 is GTSNPN and CDR2 is SVGIG (reference sequence). CDR3 sequence: CAWSEQGGQTEKLFF.

The V and J genes are TRBV7-2 and TRBJ1-5; TCRdb lists TRBD1, though no DNA is available to test this call. The germline V gene has CDR1 SGHTA and CDR2 FQGNSA. CDR3 length: 17 residues. CDR3 amino acids: CASSSRPGQGAVQPQHF.

The chain links TRBV7-2 to TRBJ2-1; TCRdb selects TRBD2, and the lack of DNA leaves this call unchecked. The CDR3 totals 16 residues. The V gene's germline CDR1 is SGHTA and CDR2 FQGNSA. The CDR3 loop reads CASSSLWRGIYNEQFF.

The chain is built from TRBV11-2 and TRBJ1-2; TCRdb proposes TRBD1, but this gene call is untestable without DNA. The germline V gene encodes CDR1 SGHAT and CDR2 FQNNGV. The CDR3 has 13 residues. The CDR3 protein is CASSLGTGSGYTF.

V usage is TRBV29-1 and J usage is TRBJ2-7; TCRdb picks TRBD1, but there is no DNA to check that call. Germline CDR1 reads SQVTM; CDR2 reads ANQGSEA. The CDR3 extends over 15 amino acids. The chain's CDR3 is CSVVGPGQGYYEQYF.

J is TRBJ2-5 and V is TRBV5-6; TCRdb names TRBD1, which stays unverified in the absence of DNA. CDR3 size: 15 residues. Germline loops: CDR1 SGHDT, CDR2 YYEEEE. CDR3 loop: CASSVTTGVQETQYF.

The CDR3 loop reads CASSPGQGAKNEQFF. The rearrangement uses TRBV5-1 and TRBJ2-1; the TCRdb D gene call, TRBD1, has no DNA to confirm it. The CDR3 spans 15 residues. From germline, CDR1 is SGHRS and CDR2 YFSETQ.

This chain connects TRBV14 to TRBJ2-3; TCRdb's assignment of TRBD2 cannot be checked, as there is no DNA. There are 18 residues in the CDR3. Germline CDR1 and CDR2: SGHDN and FVKESK. CDR3 region: CASSPPPGLAGARWTQYF.

The rearrangement joins TRBV6-5 to TRBJ1-3; TCRdb's D gene call, TRBD1, goes unchecked for lack of DNA. The germline V gene encodes CDR1 MNHEY and CDR2 SVGAGI. The CDR3 covers 18 residues. The CDR3 protein is CASRTILTGNRPGNTIYF.

CDR3 in amino acids: CASSKTTEPQETQYF. V and J are TRBV12-3 or TRBV12-4 and TRBJ2-5. This CDR3 is built from 15 residues.

This chain uses TRBV9 with TRBJ2-1; TCRdb reports TRBD2, a call that lacks DNA to check it against. The CDR3 consists of 15 residues. From germline, CDR1 is SGDLS and CDR2 YYNGEE. The CDR3 reads CASSGSRGVYNEQFF.

The chain has TRBV5-1 and TRBJ2-3; TCRdb outputs TRBD1, but without DNA this stays unchecked. Germline V gives CDR1 SGHRS, CDR2 YFSETQ. The CDR3 extends over 17 amino acids. The CDR3 region is CASSSTTLGQGTDTQYF.

The genes are TRBV5-6 and TRBJ1-1; TCRdb names TRBD1, which stays unverified in the absence of DNA. CDR3 size: 14 residues. Germline V gene sequence: CDR1 SGHDT, CDR2 YYEEEE. CDR3 region: CASSCAGGACEAFF.

The chain recombines TRBV7-7 with TRBJ1-5; the TRBD1 assignment by TCRdb is unverifiable without DNA. This CDR3 contains 16 residues. Germline-derived CDR1 and CDR2 are SSHAT and FNYEAQ (reference sequence). This CDR3 reads CASSGRDRGEQEPQHF.

This chain joins TRBV5-6 and TRBJ1-1. This CDR3 is 11 amino acids long. From germline, CDR1 is SGHDT and CDR2 YYEEEE. The CDR3 sequence: CASSYSQDAFF.

The rearrangement joins TRBV29-1 to TRBJ2-1; the TCRdb call, TRBD2, lacks DNA for checking. This CDR3 region has 13 residues. The germline gives CDR1 SQVTM, CDR2 ANQGSEA. The CDR3 sequence: CSVETGSMNEQFF.

V gene TRBV29-1 combines with J gene TRBJ2-7; with no DNA, the TCRdb D assignment of TRBD1 cannot be verified. The CDR3 extends over 12 amino acids. CDR1 is SQVTM, CDR2 ANQGSEA, per germline. The CDR3 loop is CSVVGGGDEQYF.